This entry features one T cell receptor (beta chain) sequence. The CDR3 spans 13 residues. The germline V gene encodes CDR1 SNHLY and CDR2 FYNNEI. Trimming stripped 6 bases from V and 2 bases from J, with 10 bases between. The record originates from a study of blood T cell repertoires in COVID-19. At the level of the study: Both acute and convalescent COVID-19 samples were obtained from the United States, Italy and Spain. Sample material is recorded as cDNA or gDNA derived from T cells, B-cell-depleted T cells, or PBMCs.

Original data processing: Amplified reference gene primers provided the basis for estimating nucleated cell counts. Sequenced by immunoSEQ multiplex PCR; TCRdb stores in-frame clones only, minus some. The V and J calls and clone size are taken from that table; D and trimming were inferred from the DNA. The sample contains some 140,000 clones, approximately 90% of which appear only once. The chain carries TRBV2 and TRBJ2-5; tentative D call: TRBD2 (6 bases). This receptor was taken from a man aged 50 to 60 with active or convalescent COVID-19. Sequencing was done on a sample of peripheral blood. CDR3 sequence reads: CASSRDLQETQYF. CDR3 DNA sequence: TGTGCCAGCAGCCGGGACTTACAAGAGACCCAGTACTTC.